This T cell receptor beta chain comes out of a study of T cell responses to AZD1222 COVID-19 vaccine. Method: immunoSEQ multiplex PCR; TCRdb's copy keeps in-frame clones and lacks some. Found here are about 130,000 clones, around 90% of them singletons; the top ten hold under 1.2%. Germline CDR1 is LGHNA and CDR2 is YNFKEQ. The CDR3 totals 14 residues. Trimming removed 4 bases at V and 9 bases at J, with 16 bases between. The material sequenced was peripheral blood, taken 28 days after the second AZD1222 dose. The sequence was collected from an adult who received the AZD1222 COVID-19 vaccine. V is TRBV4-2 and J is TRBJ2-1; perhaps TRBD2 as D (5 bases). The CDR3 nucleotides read TGTGCCAGCAGCCCCGAGGCACCGGGATCTGAGCAGTTCTTC. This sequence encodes CASSPEAPGSEQFF.